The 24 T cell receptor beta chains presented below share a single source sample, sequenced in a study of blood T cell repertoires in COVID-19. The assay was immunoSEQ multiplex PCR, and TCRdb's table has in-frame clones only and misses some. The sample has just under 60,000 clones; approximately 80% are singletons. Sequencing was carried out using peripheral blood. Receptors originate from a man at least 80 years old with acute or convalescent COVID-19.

The chain's CDR3 is CASSHLGQPQHF. The CDR3 DNA reads as TGTGCCAGCAGTCACCTCGGTCAGCCCCAGCATTTT. This chain links TRBV6-5 with TRBJ1-5; no clear D gene. This CDR3 is built from 12 residues. Trimming pared 5 bases from V and 6 bases from J, leaving 8 bases between. Looked up from germline, CDR1 is MNHEY and CDR2 is SVGAGI.

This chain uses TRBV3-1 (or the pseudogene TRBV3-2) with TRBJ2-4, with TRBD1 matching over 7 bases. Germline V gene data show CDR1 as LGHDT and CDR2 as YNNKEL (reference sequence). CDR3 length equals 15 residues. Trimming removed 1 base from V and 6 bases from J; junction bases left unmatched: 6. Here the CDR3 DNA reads TGTGCCAGCAGCCAAGGTTCGACAGGGCGAAACATTCAGTACTTC. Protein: CASSQGSTGRNIQYF.

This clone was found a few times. The CDR3 sequence is CASSLGESRYEQYF. Here the CDR3 DNA reads TGTGCCAGCAGCTTAGGGGAGAGTCGCTACGAGCAGTACTTC. The chain combines TRBV7-8 with TRBJ2-7, with D possibly matching TRBD2 (5 bases). Germline values: CDR1 SGHVS, CDR2 FQNEAQ. The CDR3 has 14 amino acids. Trimming removed 1 base from V and 3 bases from J, with 10 bases in between. Full variable domain (rest looked up from reference TRBV7-8 and TRBJ2-7): GAGVSQSPRYKVAKRGQDVALRCDPISGHVSLFWYQQALGQGPEFLTYFQNEAQLDKSGLPSDRFFAERPEGSVSTLKIQRTQQEDSAVYLCASSLGESRYEQYFGPGTRLTVT.

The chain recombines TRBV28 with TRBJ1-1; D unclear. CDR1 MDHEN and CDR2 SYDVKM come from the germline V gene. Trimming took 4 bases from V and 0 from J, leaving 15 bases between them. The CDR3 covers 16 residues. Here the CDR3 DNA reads TGTGCCAGCAGTTCGCTAATGGGCACTCTGAACACTGAAGCTTTCTTT. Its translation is CASSSLMGTLNTEAFF.

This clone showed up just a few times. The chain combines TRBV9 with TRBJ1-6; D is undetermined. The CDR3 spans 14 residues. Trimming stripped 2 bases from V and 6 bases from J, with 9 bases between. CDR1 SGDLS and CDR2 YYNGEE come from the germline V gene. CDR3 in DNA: TGTGCCAGCAGCGTGGCAGCGCTTAATTCACCCCTCCACTTT. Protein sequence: CASSVAALNSPLHF.

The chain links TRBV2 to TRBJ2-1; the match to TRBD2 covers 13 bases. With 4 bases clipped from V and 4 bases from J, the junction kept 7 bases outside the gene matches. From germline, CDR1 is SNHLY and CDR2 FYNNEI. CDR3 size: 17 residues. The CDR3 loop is CASSARTLAGGYNEQFF. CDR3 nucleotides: TGTGCCAGCAGTGCCCGGACACTAGCGGGAGGGTACAATGAGCAGTTCTTC.

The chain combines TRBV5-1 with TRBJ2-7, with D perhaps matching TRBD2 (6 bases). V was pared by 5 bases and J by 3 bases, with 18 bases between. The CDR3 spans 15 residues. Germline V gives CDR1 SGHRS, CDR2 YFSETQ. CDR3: CASRGMGGFIYEQYF. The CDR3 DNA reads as TGCGCCAGCAGAGGGATGGGGGGATTCATCTACGAGCAGTACTTC.

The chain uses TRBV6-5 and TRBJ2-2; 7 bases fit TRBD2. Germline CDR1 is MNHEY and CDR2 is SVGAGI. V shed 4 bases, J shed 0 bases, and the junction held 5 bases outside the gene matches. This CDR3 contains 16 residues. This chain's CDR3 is CASSLDGGANTGELFF. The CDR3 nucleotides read TGTGCCAGCAGTTTGGATGGGGGGGCGAACACCGGGGAGCTGTTTTTT.

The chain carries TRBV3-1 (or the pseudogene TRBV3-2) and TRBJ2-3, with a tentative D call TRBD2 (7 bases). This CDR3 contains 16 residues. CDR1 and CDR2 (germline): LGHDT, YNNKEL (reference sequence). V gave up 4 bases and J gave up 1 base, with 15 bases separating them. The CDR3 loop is CASSPAGAQGTDTQYF. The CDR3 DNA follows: TGTGCCAGCAGCCCGGCGGGGGCTCAGGGCACAGATACGCAGTATTTT.

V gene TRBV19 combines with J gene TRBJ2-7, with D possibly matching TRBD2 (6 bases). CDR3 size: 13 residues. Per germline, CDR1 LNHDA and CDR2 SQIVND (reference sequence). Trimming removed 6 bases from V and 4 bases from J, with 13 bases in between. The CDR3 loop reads CASSAGNLYEQYF. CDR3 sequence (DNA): TGTGCCAGTAGCGCGGGGAATCTATACGAGCAGTACTTC.

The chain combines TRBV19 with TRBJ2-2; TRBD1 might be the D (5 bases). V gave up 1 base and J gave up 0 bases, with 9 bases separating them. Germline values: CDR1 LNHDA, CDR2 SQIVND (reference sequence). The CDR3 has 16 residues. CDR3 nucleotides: TGTGCCAGTAGTATAGGGTGGGGCACGAACACCGGGGAGCTGTTTTTT. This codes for CASSIGWGTNTGELFF. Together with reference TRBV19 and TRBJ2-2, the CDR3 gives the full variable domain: DGGITQSPKYLFRKEGQNVTLSCEQNLNHDAMYWYRQDPGQGLRLIYYSQIVNDFQKGDIAEGYSVSREKKESFPLTVTSAQKNPTAFYLCASSIGWGTNTGELFFGEGSRLTVL.

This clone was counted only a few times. The CDR3 is CASSEQGQPQHF. In DNA form, the CDR3 reads TGTGCCAGCAGCGAACAGGGGCAGCCCCAGCATTTT. The chain employs TRBV3-1 (or the pseudogene TRBV3-2) and TRBJ1-5; 7 nucleotides align to TRBD1. V gave up 5 bases and J gave up 7 bases; unmatched junction bases: 2. CDR3 length: 12 residues. CDR1 and CDR2 (germline): LGHDT, YNNKEL (reference sequence).

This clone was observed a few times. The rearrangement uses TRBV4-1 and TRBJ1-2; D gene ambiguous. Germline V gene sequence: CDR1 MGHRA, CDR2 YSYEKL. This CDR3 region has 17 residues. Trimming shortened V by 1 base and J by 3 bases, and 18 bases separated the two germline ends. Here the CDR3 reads CASSQVTSYPGDYGYTF. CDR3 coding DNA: TGCGCCAGCAGCCAAGTAACTTCTTATCCTGGAGACTATGGCTACACCTTC.

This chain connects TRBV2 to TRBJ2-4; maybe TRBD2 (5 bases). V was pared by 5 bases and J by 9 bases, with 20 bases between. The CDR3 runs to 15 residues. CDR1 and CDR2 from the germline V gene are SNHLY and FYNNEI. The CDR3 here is CASSLVSYPEGIQYF. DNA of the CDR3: TGTGCCAGCAGTCTAGTGTCCTACCCTGAGGGCATTCAGTACTTC.

Written as DNA, the CDR3 is TGTGCCAGCAGATTCGGGAGGCGTAATGAGCAGTTCTTC. Translation: CASRFGRRNEQFF. The chain recombines TRBV28 with TRBJ2-1; 7 nucleotides align to TRBD2. Trimming removed 6 bases from V and 7 bases from J; junction bases left unmatched: 6. Germline CDR1 MDHEN, CDR2 SYDVKM. The CDR3 loop spans 13 amino acids.

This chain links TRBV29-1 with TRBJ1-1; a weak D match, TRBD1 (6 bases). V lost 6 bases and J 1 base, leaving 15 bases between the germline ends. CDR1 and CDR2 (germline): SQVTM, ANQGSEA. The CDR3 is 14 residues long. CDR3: CSVAAGTPNTEAFF. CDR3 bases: TGCAGCGTGGCCGCCGGGACACCGAACACTGAAGCTTTCTTT.

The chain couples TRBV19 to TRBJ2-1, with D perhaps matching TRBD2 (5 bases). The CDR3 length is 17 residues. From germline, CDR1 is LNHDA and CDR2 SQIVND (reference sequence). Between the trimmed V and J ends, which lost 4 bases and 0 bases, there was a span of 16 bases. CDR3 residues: CASSTAARSNSYNEQFF. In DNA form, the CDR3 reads TGTGCCAGTAGTACAGCGGCCCGATCCAACTCCTACAATGAGCAGTTCTTC.

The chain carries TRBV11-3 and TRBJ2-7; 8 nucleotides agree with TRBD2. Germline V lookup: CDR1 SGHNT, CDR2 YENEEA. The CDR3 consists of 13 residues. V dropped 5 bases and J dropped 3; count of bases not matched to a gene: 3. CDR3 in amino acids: CASSPSGGYEQYF. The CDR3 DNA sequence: TGTGCCAGCAGCCCGAGCGGGGGCTACGAGCAGTACTTC.

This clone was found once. CDR3 sequence: CASSYRLSGNQPQHF. The CDR3 region has the DNA TGTGCCAGCAGTTATCGCTTATCGGGCAATCAGCCCCAGCATTTT. The rearrangement joins TRBV28 to TRBJ1-5; D call uncertain. Trimming took 4 bases from V and 2 from J, leaving 12 bases between them. From germline, CDR1 is MDHEN and CDR2 SYDVKM. The CDR3 length is 15 residues.

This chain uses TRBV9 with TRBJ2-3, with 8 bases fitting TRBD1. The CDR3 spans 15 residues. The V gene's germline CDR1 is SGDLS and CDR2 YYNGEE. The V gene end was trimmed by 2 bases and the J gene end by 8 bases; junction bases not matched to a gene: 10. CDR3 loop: CASSVGQAVEGTQYF. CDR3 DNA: TGTGCCAGCAGCGTGGGACAGGCGGTTGAAGGTACGCAGTATTTT.

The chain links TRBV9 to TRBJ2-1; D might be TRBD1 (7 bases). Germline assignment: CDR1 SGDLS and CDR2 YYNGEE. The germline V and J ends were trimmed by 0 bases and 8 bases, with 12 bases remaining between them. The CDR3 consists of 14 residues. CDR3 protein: CASSVVPGGYEQFF. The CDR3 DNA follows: TGTGCCAGCAGCGTAGTGCCAGGGGGGTATGAGCAGTTCTTC.

The DNA of the CDR3 is TGTGCCAGCAGCTTGGAGGTGGCTAGCGGGAGCGATGAGCAGTTCTTC. Its translation: CASSLEVASGSDEQFF. V usage is TRBV5-6 and J usage is TRBJ2-1, with 10 positions matching TRBD2. The CDR3 loop spans 16 amino acids. Trimming removed 0 bases from V and 8 bases from J; junction bases left unmatched: 8. Germline V gene lookup returns CDR1 SGHDT and CDR2 YYEEEE.

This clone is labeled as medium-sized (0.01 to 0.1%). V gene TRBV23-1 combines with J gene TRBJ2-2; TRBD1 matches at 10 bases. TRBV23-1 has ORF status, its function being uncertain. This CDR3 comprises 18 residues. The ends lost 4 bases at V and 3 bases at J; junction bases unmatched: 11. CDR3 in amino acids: CASSPSPGTGEDTGELFF. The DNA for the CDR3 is TGCGCCAGCAGTCCATCCCCCGGGACAGGGGAAGACACCGGGGAGCTGTTTTTT.

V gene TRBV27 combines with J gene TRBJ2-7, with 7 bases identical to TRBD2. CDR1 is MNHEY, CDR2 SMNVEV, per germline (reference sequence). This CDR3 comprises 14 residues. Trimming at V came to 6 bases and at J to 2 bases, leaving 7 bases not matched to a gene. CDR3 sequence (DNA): TGTGCCAGCAGGGGTTGGGGGGGTCCCTACGAGCAGTACTTC. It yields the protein CASRGWGGPYEQYF.